This TCR beta chain emerged from a study of CD8+ T cells in alopecia areata. Study background: Those patients who were treated received oral tofacitinib, which was given at 5 to 10 mg twice daily for moderate-to-severe alopecia areata.

Sequencing relied on a cDNA template that was reverse transcribed from extracted RNA. Profiling relied on immunoSEQ multiplex PCR, and the TCRdb table lists in-frame clones only, not all of them. This table has about 210,000 clones, around three fifths appearing once. The treatment is: oral pan-JAK inhibitor, 5-10 mg twice daily. V was trimmed by 8 bases and J by 3 bases, leaving 14 bases between them. The germline CDR1 and CDR2 sequences are MNHEY and SVGAGI. The CDR3 runs to 13 residues. Overall study findings and caveats: Only a single nonresponder existed, so baseline CD8+ expansion links stay unclear. Although TCR sharing was seen in mice, sharing across patients was less clear, possibly for HLA-related reasons.

On this clone itself: Its antigen is not known.

The input for sequencing was CD4+ T cells sorted from blood, taken at week 4, from a patient treated with tofacitinib. The gene calls are TRBV6-5 and TRBJ2-7; D is undetermined. The sequence was collected from a human donor with alopecia areata. In nucleotides, the CDR3 is TGTGCCAGCCAGAGGACCACCTTCTACGAGCAGTACTTC. It codes for CASQRTTFYEQYF.